These T cell receptor beta chains were read from a single sample in a study of blood T cell repertoires in COVID-19. Libraries were prepared by immunoSEQ multiplex PCR; TCRdb keeps only in-frame clonotypes and omits some of them. The sample contains roughly 140,000 clones, 88% of which appear only once. Material: peripheral blood. These receptor sequences come from a woman between 50 and 59 years old with acute or convalescent COVID-19. CDR3s include the opening cysteine and the closing phenylalanine or tryptophan. The order of the fields is V gene, clone size, J gene, D gene, CDR3 protein, CDR3 DNA. D genes are given only for firm matches. Expanded clones are given a class, and other clones once, few, many or no size at all.

>TRBV6-1|once|TRBJ1-1|NA
CASSEQGSTEAFF
TGTGCCAGCAGTGAACAGGGGAGCACTGAAGCTTTCTTT
>TRBV2|NA|TRBJ2-7|NA
CASGRLNYEQYF
TGTGCCAGCGGGAGGCTGAACTACGAGCAGTACTTC
>TRBV19|once|TRBJ1-5|TRBD1
CASRGTAYGSGTQHF
TGTGCCAGTAGGGGGACAGCGTATGGTAGTGGGACCCAGCATTTT
>TRBV6-5|once|TRBJ2-7|NA
CATQGTGVYEQYF
TGTGCCACCCAAGGGACGGGGGTTTACGAGCAGTACTTC
>TRBV5-5|few|TRBJ1-2|NA
CASSLFGYGYTF
TGTGCCAGCAGCTTGTTCGGCTATGGCTACACCTTC
>TRBV2|NA|TRBJ1-3|TRBD1
CASSKDRGDTIYF
TGTGCCAGCAGCAAAGACAGGGGAGACACCATATATTTT
>TRBV5-1|NA|TRBJ1-5|TRBD1
CASSESTGGYQPQHF
TGCGCCAGCAGCGAATCTACAGGGGGGTATCAGCCCCAGCATTTT
>TRBV7-3|NA|TRBJ2-3|TRBD1
CASSPDRDTDTQYF
TGTGCCAGCAGCCCTGACAGGGATACAGATACGCAGTATTTT
>TRBV3-1/TRBV3-2|NA|TRBJ2-4|TRBD1
CASSTAGQGVSFNIQYF
TGTGCCAGCAGCACCGCCGGACAGGGCGTATCCTTTAACATTCAGTACTTC
>TRBV3-1/TRBV3-2|NA|TRBJ1-1|TRBD1
CASSSYFGQGNTEAFF
TGTGCCAGCAGCTCCTATTTCGGACAGGGGAACACTGAAGCTTTCTTT
>TRBV6-2/TRBV6-3|many|TRBJ2-7|NA
CASSYSTEGTSSYEQYF
TGTGCCAGCAGTTACTCGACGGAGGGGACCAGCTCCTACGAGCAGTACTTC
>TRBV7-2|NA|TRBJ2-3|TRBD2
CASSQYPRLAGDTDTQYF
TGTGCCAGCAGCCAATATCCCCGACTAGCGGGAGACACAGATACGCAGTATTTT
>TRBV7-9|NA|TRBJ1-2|NA
CASSMRAYGYTF
TGTGCCAGCAGCATGAGGGCCTATGGCTACACCTTC
>TRBV6-5|NA|TRBJ2-7|TRBD2
CASKISGTEEQYF
TGTGCCAGCAAAATAAGCGGGACGGAAGAGCAGTACTTC
>TRBV5-5|few|TRBJ2-7|NA
CASSFSGSENEQYF
TGTGCCAGCAGCTTCTCAGGGTCAGAGAACGAGCAGTACTTC
>TRBV3-1/TRBV3-2|NA|TRBJ1-1|NA
CASSQQGFMAFF
TGTGCCAGCAGCCAACAGGGGTTCATGGCTTTCTTT
>TRBV6-5|NA|TRBJ2-5|NA
CASMRGGETQYF
TGTGCCAGCATGAGGGGGGGAGAGACCCAGTACTTC
>TRBV24-1|once|TRBJ1-5|NA
CATADRLANQPQHF
TGTGCCACCGCAGATCGACTGGCCAATCAGCCCCAGCATTTT
>TRBV5-1|NA|TRBJ2-7|NA
CASSLGGYEQYF
TGCGCCAGCAGCTTGGGAGGGTACGAGCAGTACTTC
>TRBV6-5|NA|TRBJ2-7|TRBD2
CASSYSGGSFYEQYF
TGTGCCAGCAGTTACTCTGGCGGGAGTTTCTACGAGCAGTACTTC
>TRBV19|NA|TRBJ1-5|NA
CASSLQGQPQHF
TGTGCCAGTAGTTTACAGGGACAGCCCCAGCATTTT
>TRBV29-1|NA|TRBJ2-7|NA
CSVQSTGPYEQYF
TGCAGCGTTCAATCAACAGGGCCCTACGAGCAGTACTTC
>TRBV6-5|NA|TRBJ2-3|TRBD2
CASSLAGAVTDTQYF
TGTGCCAGCAGTTTGGCGGGAGCAGTTACAGATACGCAGTATTTT
>TRBV28|NA|TRBJ2-1|TRBD1
CASSLRPQGAEGSEQFF
TGTGCCAGCAGTTTGCGACCACAGGGGGCTGAAGGGAGTGAGCAGTTCTTC
>TRBV12-5|few|TRBJ2-7|NA
CAVGLANEQYF
TGTGCGGTAGGGCTAGCGAACGAGCAGTACTTC
>TRBV24-1|once|TRBJ2-2|NA
CAKGGKGTNGELFF
TGTGCCAAGGGGGGGAAGGGTACGAACGGGGAGCTGTTTTTT
>TRBV6-5|NA|TRBJ1-4|NA
CASSPLGGVNEKLFF
TGTGCCAGCAGCCCCCTTGGGGGGGTTAATGAAAAACTGTTTTTT
>TRBV30|NA|TRBJ1-2|NA
CAWSPTGGASTF
TGTGCCTGGAGTCCTACGGGGGGTGCCTCCACCTTC
>TRBV5-1|NA|TRBJ2-3|NA
CASSLGGRGFTDTQYF
TGCGCCAGCAGCTTGGGTGGTAGGGGATTCACAGATACGCAGTATTTT
>TRBV27|once|TRBJ1-1|TRBD1
CASSKTGPRTEAFF
TGTGCCAGCAGTAAGACAGGGCCTCGCACTGAAGCTTTCTTT
>TRBV27|NA|TRBJ1-1|NA
CASSATVQNTEAFF
TGTGCCAGCAGTGCAACGGTTCAGAACACTGAAGCTTTCTTT
>TRBV4-1|NA|TRBJ2-7|TRBD2
CASSPSPGGSYEQYF
TGCGCCAGCAGCCCCTCCCCGGGGGGTTCCTACGAGCAGTACTTC
>TRBV28|NA|TRBJ2-1|NA
CASSSPPTRSDEQFF
TGTGCCAGCAGCTCCCCTCCGACTAGATCCGATGAGCAGTTCTTC
>TRBV29-1|NA|TRBJ1-2|TRBD1
CSVGGQGYGYTF
TGCAGCGTGGGGGGACAGGGTTATGGCTACACCTTC
>TRBV11-2|few|TRBJ2-1|NA
CASSSVGNPSLDEQFF
TGTGCCAGCAGCTCGGTGGGCAATCCCTCCCTCGATGAGCAGTTCTTC
>TRBV6-5|NA|TRBJ2-3|TRBD2
CAWGLAGADTQYF
TGTGCCTGGGGACTAGCGGGAGCTGATACGCAGTATTTT
>TRBV9|NA|TRBJ1-4|NA
CASSVTGFYNEKLFF
TGTGCCAGCAGCGTTACAGGCTTTTATAATGAAAAACTGTTTTTT